This T cell receptor beta chain appears in the sequencing data of a study of identifying expanded T cells in peripheral blood. Trimming shortened V by 1 base and J by 2 bases, and 6 bases separated the two germline ends. This CDR3 comprises 14 residues. CDR1 and CDR2 from the germline V gene are SGHTA and FQGNSA. The assay was immunoSEQ multiplex PCR, and TCRdb's table has in-frame clones only and misses some. Here the sample spans 75,000 to 100,000 clones, around 91% being singletons. Sequencing input: blood. The chain has TRBV7-2 and TRBJ1-5; D gene ambiguous. The receptor's source is a person aged 18 to 70 in good health. The CDR3 DNA is TGTGCCAGCAGCTTAGTAGCGGGCAATCAGCCCCAGCATTTT. It translates to CASSLVAGNQPQHF.